This T cell receptor beta chain emerged from a study of vaccination and CD4 T cells after COVID-19. Time point indicated: late sampling 161 to 241 days after vaccination in a few convalescent patients. Treatment described: roughly ten-day PBMC culture with coronavirus spike peptide pools or control peptides (ViraFEST assay). Trimming removed 1 base from V and 7 bases from J; junction bases left unmatched: 11. This CDR3 region has 16 residues. Germline loops: CDR1 SGHTA, CDR2 FQGNSA. Sequencing of DNA taken from cultured CD4+ T cells relied on the Oncomine TCR Beta short-read assay. TCRdb itself ran the PCR reads through MiXCR, one entry per CDR3 protein. The repertoire has about 20,000 distinct CDR3 sequences, 30% to 45% of them found once; the top ten carry 2.5% to 3%. This clonotype was recorded a few times. No antigen is known for it.

This TCR came from a human donor who had recovered from COVID-19. The J gene is TRBJ2-7, the V gene TRBV7-2; 9 bases match TRBD2. The sequencing used CD4+ T cells from blood, cultured in vitro, collected about 7 months after SARS-CoV-2 vaccination. CDR3 region: CASSLDSLAGGREQYF. CDR3 bases: TGTGCCAGCAGCTTAGATTCTTTGGCGGGAGGGCGGGAGCAGTACTTC.